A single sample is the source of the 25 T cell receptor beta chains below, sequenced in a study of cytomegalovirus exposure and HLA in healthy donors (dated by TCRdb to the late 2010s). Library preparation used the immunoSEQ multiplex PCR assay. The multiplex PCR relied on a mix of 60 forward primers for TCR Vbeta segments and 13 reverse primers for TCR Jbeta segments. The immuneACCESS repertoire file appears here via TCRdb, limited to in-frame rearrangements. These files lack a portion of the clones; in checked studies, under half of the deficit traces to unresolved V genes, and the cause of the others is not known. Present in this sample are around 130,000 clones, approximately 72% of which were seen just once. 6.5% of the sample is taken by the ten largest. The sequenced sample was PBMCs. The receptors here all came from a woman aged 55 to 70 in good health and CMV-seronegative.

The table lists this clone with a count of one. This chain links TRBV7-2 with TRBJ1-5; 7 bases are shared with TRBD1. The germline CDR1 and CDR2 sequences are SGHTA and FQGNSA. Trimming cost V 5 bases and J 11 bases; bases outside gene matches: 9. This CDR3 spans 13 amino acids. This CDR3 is CASSNRQGKAQHF. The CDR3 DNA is TGTGCCAGCAGCAACCGACAGGGAAAGGCCCAGCATTTT.

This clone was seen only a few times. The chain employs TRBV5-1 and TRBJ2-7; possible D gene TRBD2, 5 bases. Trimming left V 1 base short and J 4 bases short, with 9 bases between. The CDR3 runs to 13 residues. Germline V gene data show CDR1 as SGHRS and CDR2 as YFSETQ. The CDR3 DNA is TGCGCCAGCAGCTTGACTAGTTCTTACGAGCAGTACTTC. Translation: CASSLTSSYEQYF.

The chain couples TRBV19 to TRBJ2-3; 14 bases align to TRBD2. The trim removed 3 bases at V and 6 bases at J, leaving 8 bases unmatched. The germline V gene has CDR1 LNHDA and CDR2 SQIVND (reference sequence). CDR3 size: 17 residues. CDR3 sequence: CASSIPRLAGGLDTQYF. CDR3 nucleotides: TGTGCCAGTAGTATCCCTCGACTAGCGGGGGGGCTTGATACGCAGTATTTT.

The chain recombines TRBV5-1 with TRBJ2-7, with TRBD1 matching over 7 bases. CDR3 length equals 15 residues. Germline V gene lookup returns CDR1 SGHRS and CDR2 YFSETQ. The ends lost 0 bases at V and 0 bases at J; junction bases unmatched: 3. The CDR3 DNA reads TGCGCCAGCAGCTTGGGAACAGGGGTCTCCTACGAGCAGTACTTC. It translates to CASSLGTGVSYEQYF.

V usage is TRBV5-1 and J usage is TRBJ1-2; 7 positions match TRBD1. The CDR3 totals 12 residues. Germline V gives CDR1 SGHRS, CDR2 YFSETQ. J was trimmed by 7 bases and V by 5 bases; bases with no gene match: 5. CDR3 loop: CASRGGQGGYTF. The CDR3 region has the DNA TGCGCCAGCAGAGGGGGCCAGGGTGGCTACACCTTC.

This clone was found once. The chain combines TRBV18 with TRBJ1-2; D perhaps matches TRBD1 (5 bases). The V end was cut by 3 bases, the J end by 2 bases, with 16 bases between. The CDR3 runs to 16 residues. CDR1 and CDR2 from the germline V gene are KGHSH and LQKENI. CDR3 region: CASSPSSGPTNYGYTF. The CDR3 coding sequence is TGTGCCAGCTCACCGTCGTCAGGGCCGACCAACTATGGCTACACCTTC.

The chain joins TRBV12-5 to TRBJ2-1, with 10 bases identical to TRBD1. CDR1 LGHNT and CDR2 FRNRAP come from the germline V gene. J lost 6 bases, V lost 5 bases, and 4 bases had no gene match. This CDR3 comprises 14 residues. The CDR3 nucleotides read TGTGCTAGTGGTCCCGGACAGGGGGGCAATGAGCAGTTCTTC. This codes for CASGPGQGGNEQFF.

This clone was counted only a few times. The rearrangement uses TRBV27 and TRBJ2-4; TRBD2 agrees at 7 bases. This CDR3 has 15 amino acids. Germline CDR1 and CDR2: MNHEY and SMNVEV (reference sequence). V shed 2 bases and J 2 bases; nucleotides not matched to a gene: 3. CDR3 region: CASSLASGTKNIQYF. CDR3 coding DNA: TGTGCCAGCAGTTTAGCGAGCGGGACCAAAAACATTCAGTACTTC.

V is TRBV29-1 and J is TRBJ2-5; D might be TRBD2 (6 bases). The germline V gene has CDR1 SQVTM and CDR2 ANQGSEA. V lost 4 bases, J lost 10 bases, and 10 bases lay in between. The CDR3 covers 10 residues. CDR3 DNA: TGCAGCGTTGTGAAGGGAGGCCAGTACTTC. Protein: CSVVKGGQYF.

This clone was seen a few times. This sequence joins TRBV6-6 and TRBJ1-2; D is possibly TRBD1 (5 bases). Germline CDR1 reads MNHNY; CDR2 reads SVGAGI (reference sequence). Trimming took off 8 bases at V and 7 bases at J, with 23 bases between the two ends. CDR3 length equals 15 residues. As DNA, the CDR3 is TGTGCCAGCGGATACGACGGGGGACGTACTCTTGGCTACACCTTC. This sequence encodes CASGYDGGRTLGYTF.

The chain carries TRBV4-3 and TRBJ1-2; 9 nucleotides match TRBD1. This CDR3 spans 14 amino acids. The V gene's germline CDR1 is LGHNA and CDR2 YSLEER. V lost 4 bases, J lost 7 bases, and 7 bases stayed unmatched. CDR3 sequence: CASSPADRGSGYTF. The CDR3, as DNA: TGCGCCAGCAGCCCAGCGGACAGGGGCAGTGGCTACACCTTC.

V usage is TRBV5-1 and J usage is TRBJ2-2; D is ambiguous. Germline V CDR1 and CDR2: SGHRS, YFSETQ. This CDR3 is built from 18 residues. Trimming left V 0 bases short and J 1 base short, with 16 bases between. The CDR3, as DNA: TGCGCCAGCAGCTTGGCCACCCCCCCTCAGCGGAACACCGGGGAGCTGTTTTTT. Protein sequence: CASSLATPPQRNTGELFF.

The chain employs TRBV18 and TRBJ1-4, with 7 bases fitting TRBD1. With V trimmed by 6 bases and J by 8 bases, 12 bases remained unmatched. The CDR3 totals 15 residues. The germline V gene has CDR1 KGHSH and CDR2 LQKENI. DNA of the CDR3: TGTGCCAGCTCGCGTCAACAGGGGACAAGGGAAAAACTGTTTTTT. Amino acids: CASSRQQGTREKLFF.

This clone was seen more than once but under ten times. The CDR3 nucleotides read TGTGCCAGCGGCCGGGCCACCGGGGAGCTGTTTTTT. It translates to CASGRATGELFF. The V gene is TRBV4-2, the J gene TRBJ2-2, with no clear D. CDR3 length equals 12 residues. V was cut by 8 bases and J by 4 bases, with 8 bases left in between. The V gene's germline CDR1 is LGHNA and CDR2 YNFKEQ.

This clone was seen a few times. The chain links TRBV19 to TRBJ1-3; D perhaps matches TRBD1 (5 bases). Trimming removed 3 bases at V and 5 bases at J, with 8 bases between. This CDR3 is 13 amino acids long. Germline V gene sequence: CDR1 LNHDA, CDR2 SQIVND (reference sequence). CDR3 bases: TGTGCCAGTAGTATTGACAGAAGAAACACCATATATTTT. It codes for CASSIDRRNTIYF.

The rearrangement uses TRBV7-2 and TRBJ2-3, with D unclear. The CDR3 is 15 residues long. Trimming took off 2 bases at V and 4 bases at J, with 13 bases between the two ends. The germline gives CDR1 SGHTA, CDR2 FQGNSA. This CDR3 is CASSLNRVAADTQYF. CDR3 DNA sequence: TGTGCCAGCAGCTTAAACCGAGTAGCAGCAGATACGCAGTATTTT.

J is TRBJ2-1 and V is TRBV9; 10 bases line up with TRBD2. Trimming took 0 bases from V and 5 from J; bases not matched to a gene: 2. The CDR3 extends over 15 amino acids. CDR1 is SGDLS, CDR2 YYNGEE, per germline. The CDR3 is CASSVASGSNNEQFF. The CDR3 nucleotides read TGTGCCAGCAGCGTAGCTAGCGGGAGCAACAATGAGCAGTTCTTC.

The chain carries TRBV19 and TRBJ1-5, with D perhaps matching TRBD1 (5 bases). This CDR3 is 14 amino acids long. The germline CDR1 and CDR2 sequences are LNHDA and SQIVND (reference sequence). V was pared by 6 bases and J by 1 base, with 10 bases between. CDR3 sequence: CASRGPGSNQPQHF. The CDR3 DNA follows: TGTGCCAGTAGGGGTCCAGGGAGCAATCAGCCCCAGCATTTT.

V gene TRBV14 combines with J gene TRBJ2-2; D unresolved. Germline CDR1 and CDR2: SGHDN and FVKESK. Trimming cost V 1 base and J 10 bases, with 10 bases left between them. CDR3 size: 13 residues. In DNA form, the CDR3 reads TGTGCCAGCAGCCAAGGCCGACGGGTGGAGCTGTTTTTT. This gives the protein CASSQGRRVELFF. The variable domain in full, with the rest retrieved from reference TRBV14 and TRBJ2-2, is EAGVTQFPSHSVIEKGQTVTLRCDPISGHDNLYWYRRVMGKEIKFLLHFVKESKQDESGMPNNRFLAERTGGTYSTLKVQPAELEDSGVYFCASSQGRRVELFFGEGSRLTVL.

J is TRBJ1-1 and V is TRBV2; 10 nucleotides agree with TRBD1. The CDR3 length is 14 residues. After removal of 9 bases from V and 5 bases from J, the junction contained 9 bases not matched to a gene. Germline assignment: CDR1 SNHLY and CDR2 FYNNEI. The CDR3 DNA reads TGTGCCAGTTGGACAGGGGGGGTACCAACTGAAGCTTTCTTT. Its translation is CASWTGGVPTEAFF.

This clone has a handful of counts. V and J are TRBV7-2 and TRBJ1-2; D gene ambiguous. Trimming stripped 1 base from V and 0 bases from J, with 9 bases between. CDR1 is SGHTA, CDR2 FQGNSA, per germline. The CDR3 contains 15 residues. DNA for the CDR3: TGTGCCAGCAGCTTAGTCGTGGCCTCTAACTATGGCTACACCTTC. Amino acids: CASSLVVASNYGYTF.

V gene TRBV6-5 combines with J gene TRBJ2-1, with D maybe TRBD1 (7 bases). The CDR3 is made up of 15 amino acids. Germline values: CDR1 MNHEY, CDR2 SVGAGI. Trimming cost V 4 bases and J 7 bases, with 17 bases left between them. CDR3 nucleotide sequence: TGTGCCAGCAGTTGGTCGAAGGAGGGGGCGAATGAGCAGTTCTTC. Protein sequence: CASSWSKEGANEQFF.

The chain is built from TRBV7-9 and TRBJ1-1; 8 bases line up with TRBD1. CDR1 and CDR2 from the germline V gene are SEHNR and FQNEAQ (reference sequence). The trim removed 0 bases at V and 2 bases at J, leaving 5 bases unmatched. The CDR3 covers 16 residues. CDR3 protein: CASSLAGTGPNTEAFF. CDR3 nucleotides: TGTGCCAGCAGCTTAGCAGGGACAGGACCTAACACTGAAGCTTTCTTT.

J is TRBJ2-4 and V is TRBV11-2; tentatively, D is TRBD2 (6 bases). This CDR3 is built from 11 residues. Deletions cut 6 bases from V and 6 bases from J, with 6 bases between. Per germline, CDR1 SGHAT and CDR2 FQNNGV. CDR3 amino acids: CASREGNIQYF. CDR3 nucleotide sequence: TGTGCCAGCAGGGAGGGAAACATTCAGTACTTC.

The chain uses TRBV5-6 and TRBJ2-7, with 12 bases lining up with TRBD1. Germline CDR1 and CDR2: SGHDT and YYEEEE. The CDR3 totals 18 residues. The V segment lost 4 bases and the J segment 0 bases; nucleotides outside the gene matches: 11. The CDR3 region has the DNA TGTGCCAGCAGCCCGAGGGGGACAGGGGGCTTGTTCTCCTACGAGCAGTACTTC. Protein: CASSPRGTGGLFSYEQYF.